A single T cell receptor beta chain is shown here with its context. The sample belongs to a study of blood T cell repertoires in COVID-19. Across the whole study: Samples came from the United States, Italy and Spain, spanning acute and convalescent COVID-19. PBMCs, B-cell-depleted T cells, or T cells provided the cDNA or gDNA that made up the material.

Unmatched junction bases numbered 11, after V lost 3 bases and J lost 3 bases. CDR1 is SGDLS, CDR2 YYNGEE, per germline. This CDR3 region has 18 residues. Per the study methods: Counts of nucleated cells, estimated from reference gene primer amplification, were obtained. Measured with immunoSEQ multiplex PCR; TCRdb has only the in-frame clones, and not every one. The V and J calls and clone size were taken over from that table, and D and trimming were inferred from the DNA. This sample yields roughly 100,000 clones, of which 70% to 85% are seen a single time; 11% to 15% belongs to the top ten. The chain joins TRBV9 to TRBJ2-3; TRBD2 agrees at 12 bases. Sequenced sample: peripheral blood. This sequence was found in a woman aged 55-69 years with acute or convalescent COVID-19. CDR3: CASSALPGLAGSTDTQYF. The CDR3 DNA follows: TGTGCCAGCAGCGCGCTTCCCGGACTAGCGGGGAGTACAGATACGCAGTATTTT.